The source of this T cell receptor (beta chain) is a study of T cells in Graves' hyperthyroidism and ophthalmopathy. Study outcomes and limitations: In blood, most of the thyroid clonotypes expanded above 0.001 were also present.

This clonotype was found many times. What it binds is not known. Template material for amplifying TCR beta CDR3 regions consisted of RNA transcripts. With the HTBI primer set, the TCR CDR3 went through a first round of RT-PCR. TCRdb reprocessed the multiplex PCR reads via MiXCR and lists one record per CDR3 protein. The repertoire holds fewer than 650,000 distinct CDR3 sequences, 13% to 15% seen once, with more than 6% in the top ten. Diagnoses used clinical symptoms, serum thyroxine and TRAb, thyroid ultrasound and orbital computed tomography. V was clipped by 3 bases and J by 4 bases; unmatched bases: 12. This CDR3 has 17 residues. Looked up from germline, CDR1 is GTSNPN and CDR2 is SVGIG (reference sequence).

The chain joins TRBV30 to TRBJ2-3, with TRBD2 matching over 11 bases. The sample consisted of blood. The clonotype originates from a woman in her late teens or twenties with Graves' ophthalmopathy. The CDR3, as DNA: TGTGCCTGGAGCGGAACCGGGACTAGCGGTAGCTCAGATACGCAGTATTTT. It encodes CAWSGTGTSGSSDTQYF.